These T cell receptor beta chains were read from a single sample in a study of blood T cells in healthy people across ages. TCRdb reprocessed the 5' RACE reads via MiXCR and lists one record per CDR3 protein. The repertoire holds about 1.5 million distinct CDR3 sequences, with 35% to 45% as singletons. The sample consisted of blood. The receptors were sampled from a woman aged 18 to 35 in good health. CDR3s include the opening cysteine and the closing phenylalanine or tryptophan. The D gene is left open where the match is weak. Size is omitted from some rows. Given values are once, few, many or a class for expanded clones.

abundance	d_gene	v_gene	j_gene	CDR3nt	CDR3aa
-	-	TRBV5-1	TRBJ2-2	TGCGCCAGCAGCTCCCGACAGACCCCGAACACCGGGGAGCTGTTTTTT	CASSSRQTPNTGELFF
-	-	TRBV27	TRBJ1-1	TGTGCCAGCAGTCACCCGGGGAGGTCTGAAGCTTTCTTT	CASSHPGRSEAFF
-	-	TRBV11-1	TRBJ2-3	TGTGCCAGCAGGCGAGGCAGTTCCGGGGATACGCAGTATTTT	CASRRGSSGDTQYF
-	TRBD1	TRBV20-1	TRBJ1-2	TGCAGTGCTAGAACAGGGGTATACTATGGCTACACCTTC	CSARTGVYYGYTF
-	TRBD2	TRBV7-2	TRBJ2-2	TGTGCCAGCAGCTTAGTCTCTGGAGCGGGGCACGTCACCGGGGAGCTGTTTTTT	CASSLVSGAGHVTGELFF
-	-	TRBV5-1	TRBJ1-5	TGCGCCAGCAGCTTGGGGGGACCCAGGGGCAATCAGCCCCAGCATTTT	CASSLGGPRGNQPQHF
-	-	TRBV5-1	TRBJ1-2	TGCACCAGCAGCCCGGACGCGGCCGGCTACACCTTC	CTSSPDAAGYTF
-	-	TRBV5-6	TRBJ1-1	TGTGCCAGCAGCTTGGAAGGGACTTTCTTT	CASSLEGTFF
-	-	TRBV15	TRBJ2-1	TGTGCCACCAGCACCTCGAACGGGAACGATGAGCAGTTCTTC	CATSTSNGNDEQFF
-	-	TRBV5-1	TRBJ2-6	TGCGCCAGCAGCTTCATGGCCTCTGGGGCCAACGTCCTGACTTTC	CASSFMASGANVLTF
few	-	TRBV3-1	TRBJ2-1	TGTGCCAGCAGCCAAATCGCGGGCCCCTACAATGAGCAGTTCTTC	CASSQIAGPYNEQFF
few	-	TRBV6-1	TRBJ1-5	TGTGCCAGCATGAAGGGCGGGATAAGTCAGCCCCAGCATTTT	CASMKGGISQPQHF
-	TRBD1	TRBV6-6	TRBJ2-3	TGTGCCAGCAGTTACGAGACAGGGTGGGCAGATACGCAGTATTTT	CASSYETGWADTQYF
-	TRBD2	TRBV5-1	TRBJ2-7	TGCGCCAGCAGCTTGAGACTAGCGGGAGTAGGGGTGAACAATGAGCAGTACTTC	CASSLRLAGVGVNNEQYF
-	-	TRBV4-1	TRBJ2-1	TGCGCCAGCAGCCAAGAGGGGGGACGAGCAGAGACCCAGTTCTTC	CASSQEGGRAETQFF
-	-	TRBV25-1	TRBJ1-1	TGTGCCAGCAGTGAATTAGGAGTCTTGGGCTCTGAAGCTTTCTTT	CASSELGVLGSEAFF
-	TRBD2	TRBV28	TRBJ2-1	TGTGCCAGCACTGATGGGCGCGGGAGGGCTGAGCAGTTCTTC	CASTDGRGRAEQFF
-	-	TRBV29-1	TRBJ2-3	TGCAGCGCTTGGCAGGGGAGCACAGATACGCAGTATTTT	CSAWQGSTDTQYF
-	-	TRBV10-3	TRBJ2-1	TGTGCCATCAGTGGCCAAGCGGGGGACAGCTACAATGAGCAGTTCTTC	CAISGQAGDSYNEQFF
-	-	TRBV27	TRBJ1-2	TGTGCCAGCAGCTGGGGACGGAATAACTATGGCTACACCTTC	CASSWGRNNYGYTF
many	-	TRBV29-1	TRBJ1-2	TGCAGCGCGTTGGCTCTCCGCGGGGGCGTTGATGGCTACACCTTC	CSALALRGGVDGYTF
once	-	TRBV7-8	TRBJ1-1	TGTGCCAGCTCAATTTCCGGGTTTTGGACTGAAGCTTTCTTT	CASSISGFWTEAFF
-	TRBD2	TRBV2	TRBJ2-1	TGTGCCAGCCACCTGGGCGGGAGCCACAATGAGCAGTTCTTC	CASHLGGSHNEQFF
-	TRBD1	TRBV2	TRBJ2-4	TGTGCCAGCAGTGAAGCGGGGACAGGGGTTCTAAACATTCAGTACTTC	CASSEAGTGVLNIQYF
-	-	TRBV20-1	TRBJ2-5	TGCAGTGCTACCCCGTTGTTCGTTGGGGCCCGGGAGCAGTACTTC	CSATPLFVGAREQYF
-	-	TRBV4-1	TRBJ1-5	TGCGCCAGCAGCCAAAGAGGGTACAATCAGCCCCAGCATTTT	CASSQRGYNQPQHF
-	-	TRBV10-3	TRBJ2-7	TGTGCCATCAGCGCGGTCTACGAGCAGTACTTC	CAISAVYEQYF